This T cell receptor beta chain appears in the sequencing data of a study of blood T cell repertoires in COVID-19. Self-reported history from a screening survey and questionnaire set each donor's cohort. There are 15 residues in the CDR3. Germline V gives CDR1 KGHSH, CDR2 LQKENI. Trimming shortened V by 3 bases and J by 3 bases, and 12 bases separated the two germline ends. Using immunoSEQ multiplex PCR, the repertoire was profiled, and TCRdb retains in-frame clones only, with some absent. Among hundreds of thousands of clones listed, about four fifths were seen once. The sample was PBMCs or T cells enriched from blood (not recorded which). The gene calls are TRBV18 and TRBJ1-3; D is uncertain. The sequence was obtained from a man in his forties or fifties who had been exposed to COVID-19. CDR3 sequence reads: CASSPSPGFGNTIYF. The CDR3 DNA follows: TGTGCCAGCTCACCCTCCCCGGGGTTTGGAAACACCATATATTTT.